The rows below give T cell receptor beta chains drawn from one sample of a study of Graves' ophthalmopathy and Graves' hyperthyroidism. In TCRdb, the multiplex PCR reads were re-called with MiXCR into one record per CDR3 protein. The data show some 1.1 million distinct CDR3 sequences, around a third seen once. Sequencing used peripheral blood or thyroid tissue (not recorded which). These receptors originate from an adult man with Graves' hyperthyroidism. Each CDR3 is given with its conserved first and last residue. Each record gives: V gene, clone size, J gene, D gene, CDR3 DNA, CDR3 protein. D genes are given only for firm matches. The size of a clone is reported for some rows only, either as once, few or many, or as a class for expanded clones.

TRBV6-5	-	TRBJ1-6	-	TGTGCCAGCAGCCGCGATGCGAATTCACCCCTCCACTTT	CASSRDANSPLHF
TRBV7-2	-	TRBJ2-5	-	TGTGCCAGCAGCCCCAGAGGGCAGTTCGGTCAGCCCCAGTACTTC	CASSPRGQFGQPQYF
TRBV20-1	-	TRBJ2-7	TRBD1	TGCAGTGCTCGATTATTGGACAGGGGTGTCAACGAGCAGTACTTC	CSARLLDRGVNEQYF
TRBV20-1	many	TRBJ2-7	-	TGCAGTGCTGGTCACAAGCTGAGGGAGCAGTACTTC	CSAGHKLREQYF
TRBV6-5	many	TRBJ2-2	-	TGTGCCAGCAGCGAATCCGGGGAGCTGTTTTTT	CASSESGELFF
TRBV7-9	many	TRBJ1-2	-	TGTGCCAGCAGTTACTACCTTGGTGGCTACACCTTC	CASSYYLGGYTF
TRBV5-1	-	TRBJ2-2	-	TGCGCCAGCAGCGAAAGGGAGTACCGGAACACCGGGGAGCTGTTTTTT	CASSEREYRNTGELFF
TRBV11-2	-	TRBJ2-5	TRBD2	TGTGCCAGCAGATCGGGACTAGCGGCTAGTGAAGAGACCCAGTACTTC	CASRSGLAASEETQYF
TRBV24-1	-	TRBJ2-5	TRBD1	TGTGCGAGACCAGGGACAGGGGGCGAGACCCAGTACTTC	CARPGTGGETQYF
TRBV28	few	TRBJ1-6	TRBD1	TGTGCCAGCACCCTAACAGGGGTGGGATCACCCCTCCACTTT	CASTLTGVGSPLHF
TRBV5-8	-	TRBJ1-2	-	TGTGCCAGCAGCTTGGCCGATCACGGATCGCACTATGGCTACACCTTC	CASSLADHGSHYGYTF
TRBV19	few	TRBJ1-4	-	TGTGCCAGTAACGGAGGGGAAGTGGGGAAAAGAAAACTGTTTTTT	CASNGGEVGKRKLFF
TRBV7-2	-	TRBJ2-3	-	TGTGCCAGCAGCTTAGCAGGAATCGACAGCGCAGATACGCAGTATTTT	CASSLAGIDSADTQYF
TRBV29-1	-	TRBJ1-2	TRBD1	TGCAGCGTCGCGACAGGGTATGGCTACACCTTC	CSVATGYGYTF
TRBV5-1	-	TRBJ1-1	TRBD1	TGCGCCAGCCGGGGAGGACAGGGCTACACTGAAGCTTTCTTT	CASRGGQGYTEAFF
TRBV9	few	TRBJ1-5	-	TGTGCCAGCAGCTCCAGGACCTGGGACAATCAGCCCCAGCATTTT	CASSSRTWDNQPQHF
TRBV2	-	TRBJ2-7	-	TGTGCCAGCACCGATGGGCCCGAGCAGTACTTC	CASTDGPEQYF
TRBV29-1	many	TRBJ1-1	TRBD1	TGCAGCGTTGACGGGACAGGGGGCTTTAGCACTGAAGCTTTCTTT	CSVDGTGGFSTEAFF
TRBV13	few	TRBJ2-5	-	TGTGCCAGCAGCACCATCGGACACCAAGAGACCCAGTACTTC	CASSTIGHQETQYF
TRBV29-1	many	TRBJ2-7	TRBD1	TGCAGCGTCCGCACGGACAGGGGAGGCTCCTACGAGCAGTACTTC	CSVRTDRGGSYEQYF
TRBV12-3/TRBV12-4	-	TRBJ2-2	-	TGTGCCACAGGGGTCACCGGGGAGCTGTTTTTT	CATGVTGELFF
TRBV4-3	-	TRBJ1-4	-	TGCGCCAGCAGCCAAGATCGGAACAAGCCAAGCAATGAAAAACTGTTTTTT	CASSQDRNKPSNEKLFF
TRBV4-2	few	TRBJ2-7	TRBD1	TGTGCCAGCAGCCAAAATGACAGGGGAAGGTACGAGCAGTACTTC	CASSQNDRGRYEQYF
TRBV5-1	-	TRBJ2-2	-	TGCGCCAGCAGCTCACAGGTGGAGGGAGCCGGGGAGCTGTTTTTT	CASSSQVEGAGELFF
TRBV7-8	few	TRBJ2-5	TRBD1	TGTGCCAGCAGCTCGGGGTCAGGGGGACAAGAGACCCAGTACTTC	CASSSGSGGQETQYF
TRBV2	-	TRBJ2-7	TRBD2	TGTGCCAGCAGAGCGGGACTAGCCTACGAGCAGTACTTC	CASRAGLAYEQYF
TRBV29-1	-	TRBJ2-5	-	TGCAGCGTTGGAGGGACCCAGTACTTC	CSVGGTQYF
TRBV7-8	few	TRBJ2-5	-	TGTGCCAGCAGGAGCATGGGGGTAGCGGCTTTGGAGACCCAGTACTTC	CASRSMGVAALETQYF
TRBV7-9	-	TRBJ1-6	-	TGCGCCAGCAGCCGAACGCCTGGGCGGGACAATTCACCCCTCCACTTT	CASSRTPGRDNSPLHF
TRBV6-6	-	TRBJ1-6	-	TGTGCCTCCGAGCAAGGGGGGTCCTATAATTCACCCCTCCACTTT	CASEQGGSYNSPLHF
TRBV5-1	few	TRBJ2-2	TRBD2	TGCGCCAGCACAATTAGCGCGGGAGGCTTCACCGGGGAGCTGTTTTTT	CASTISAGGFTGELFF